Below are 9 T cell receptor beta chains sequenced from a single sample in a study of T cell responses to AZD1222 COVID-19 vaccine. Method: immunoSEQ multiplex PCR; TCRdb's copy keeps in-frame clones and lacks some. The profile shows roughly 140,000 clones, approximately 90% of them singletons. The sequencing here drew on peripheral blood, taken 28 days after the second AZD1222 dose. These receptors came from an adult who received the AZD1222 COVID-19 vaccine.

The V and J genes are TRBV15 and TRBJ1-2; TRBD1 is a possible D gene (6 bases). The CDR3 covers 15 residues. Per the germline V gene, CDR1 is LNHNV and CDR2 is YYDKDF (reference sequence). Trimming took 1 base from V and 4 from J, leaving 13 bases between them. The CDR3 region has the DNA TGTGCCACCAGCAGAGGACAGGAGGTCCTCTATGGCTACACCTTC. Its translation: CATSRGQEVLYGYTF.

This rearrangement joins TRBV5-1 to TRBJ1-1; tentative D call: TRBD1 (5 bases). Trimming left V 3 bases short and J 3 bases short, with 15 bases between. This CDR3 is built from 15 residues. In germline, CDR1 is SGHRS, CDR2 YFSETQ. CDR3 amino acids: CASSSRAGGDTEAFF. CDR3 nucleotide sequence: TGCGCCAGCAGCTCCCGGGCCGGGGGGGACACTGAAGCTTTCTTT.

The gene calls are TRBV2 and TRBJ1-2; D is possibly TRBD1 (5 bases). The CDR3 is 12 residues long. The V gene's germline CDR1 is SNHLY and CDR2 FYNNEI. V dropped 6 bases and J dropped 8 bases, with 13 bases sitting between them. The CDR3 nucleotides read TGTGCCAGCAGGACGGGGGACTGGGGCTACACCTTC. It yields the protein CASRTGDWGYTF.

The chain is built from TRBV29-1 and TRBJ1-2; a weak D match, TRBD1 (5 bases). The CDR3 totals 11 residues. From germline, CDR1 is SQVTM and CDR2 ANQGSEA. V was shortened by 5 bases and J by 4 bases, with 8 bases between the two germline ends. CDR3 bases: TGCAGCGTTCGCGACAGCTATGGCTACACCTTC. It specifies CSVRDSYGYTF.

The chain couples TRBV30 to TRBJ1-2; 10 nucleotides line up with TRBD1. The V gene's germline CDR1 is GTSNPN and CDR2 SVGIG (reference sequence). With 5 bases clipped from V and 5 bases from J, the junction kept 5 bases outside the gene matches. The CDR3 consists of 13 residues. CDR3 sequence reads: CAWSDRGPYGYTF. The CDR3 region has the DNA TGTGCCTGGTCTGACAGGGGGCCTTATGGCTACACCTTC.

About this clone: Compared with germline, one end of the junction differs, possibly owing to a read error. The chain uses TRBV7-7 and TRBJ1-1; D gene unclear. CDR3 size: 13 residues. Germline loops: CDR1 SSHAT, CDR2 FNYEAQ (reference sequence). The CDR3 coding sequence is TGTGCTAGCAGCTTAGAACAAAACACTGAAGCTTTCTTT. This sequence encodes CASSLEQNTEAFF.

The chain has TRBV16 and TRBJ2-4; 7 bases align to TRBD2. CDR3 size: 15 residues. J gave up 9 bases and V 3 bases, and 11 bases lay outside the gene matches. CDR1 KGHSY and CDR2 FQNENV come from the germline V gene. CDR3 nucleotide sequence: TGTGCCAGCAGCCAGGAAGCAGGCTCGGGGGGCATTCAGTACTTC. Protein product: CASSQEAGSGGIQYF.

This clone was counted only a few times. V is TRBV6-1 and J is TRBJ2-3, with D maybe TRBD1 (6 bases). This CDR3 is 17 amino acids long. Germline CDR1 MNHNS, CDR2 SASEGT. The V end was cut by 4 bases, the J end by 2 bases, with 19 bases between. The CDR3 region has the DNA TGTGCCAGCAGTGTTTCTCGGAGGCAGGGGCCCACAGATACGCAGTATTTT. Translating it yields CASSVSRRQGPTDTQYF.

The V and J genes are TRBV6-5 and TRBJ1-2; TRBD1 might be the D (5 bases). Trimming cost V 2 bases and J 4 bases, with 8 bases left between them. Germline V lookup: CDR1 MNHEY, CDR2 SVGAGI. The CDR3 loop spans 13 amino acids. The DNA of the CDR3 is TGTGCCAGCAGTTACCAGGGCCTCTATGGCTACACCTTC. Translating gives CASSYQGLYGYTF.